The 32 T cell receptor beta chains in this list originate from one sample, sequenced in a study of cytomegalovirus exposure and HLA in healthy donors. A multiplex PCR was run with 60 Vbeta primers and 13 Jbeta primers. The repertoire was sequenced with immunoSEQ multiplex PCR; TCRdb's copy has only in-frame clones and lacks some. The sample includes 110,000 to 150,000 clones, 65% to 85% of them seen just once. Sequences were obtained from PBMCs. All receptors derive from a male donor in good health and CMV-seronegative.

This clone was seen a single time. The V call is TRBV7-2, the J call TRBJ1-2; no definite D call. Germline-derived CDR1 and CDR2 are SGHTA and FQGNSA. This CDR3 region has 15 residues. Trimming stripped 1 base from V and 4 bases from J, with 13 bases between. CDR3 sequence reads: CASSLGEGSGYGYTF. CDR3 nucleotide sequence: TGTGCCAGCAGCTTAGGTGAGGGATCCGGCTATGGCTACACCTTC.

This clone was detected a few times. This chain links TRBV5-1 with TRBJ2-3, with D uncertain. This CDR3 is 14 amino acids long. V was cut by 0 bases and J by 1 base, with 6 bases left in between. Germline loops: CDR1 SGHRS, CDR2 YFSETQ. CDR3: CASSLERGTDTQYF. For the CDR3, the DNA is TGCGCCAGCAGCTTGGAGCGCGGCACAGATACGCAGTATTTT.

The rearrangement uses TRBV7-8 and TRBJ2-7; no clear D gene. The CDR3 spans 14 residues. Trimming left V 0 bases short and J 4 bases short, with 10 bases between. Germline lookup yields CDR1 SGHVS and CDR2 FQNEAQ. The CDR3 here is CASSLALRDYEQYF. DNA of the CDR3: TGTGCCAGCAGCTTAGCGTTACGAGATTACGAGCAGTACTTC.

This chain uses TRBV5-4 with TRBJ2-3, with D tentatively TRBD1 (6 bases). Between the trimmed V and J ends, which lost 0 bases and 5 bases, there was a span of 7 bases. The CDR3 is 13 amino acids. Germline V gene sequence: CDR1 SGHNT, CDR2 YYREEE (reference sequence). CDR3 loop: CASSLAGVDTQYF. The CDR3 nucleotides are TGTGCCAGCAGCTTGGCAGGGGTAGATACGCAGTATTTT.

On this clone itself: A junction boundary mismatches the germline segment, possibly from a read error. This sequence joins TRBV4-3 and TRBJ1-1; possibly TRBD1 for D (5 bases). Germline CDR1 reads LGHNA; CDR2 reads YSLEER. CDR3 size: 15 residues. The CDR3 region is CASSQVGGGYTEASF. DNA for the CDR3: TGCGCCAGCAGCCAAGTCGGGGGGGGTTACACTGAAGCTTCCTTT.

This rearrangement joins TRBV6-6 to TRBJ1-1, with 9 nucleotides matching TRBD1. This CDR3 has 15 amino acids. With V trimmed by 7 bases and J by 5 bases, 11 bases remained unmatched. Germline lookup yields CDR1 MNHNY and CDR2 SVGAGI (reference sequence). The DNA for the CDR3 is TGTGCCAGCATCACCGAAGGGACAGGGATGACTGAAGCTTTCTTT. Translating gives CASITEGTGMTEAFF.

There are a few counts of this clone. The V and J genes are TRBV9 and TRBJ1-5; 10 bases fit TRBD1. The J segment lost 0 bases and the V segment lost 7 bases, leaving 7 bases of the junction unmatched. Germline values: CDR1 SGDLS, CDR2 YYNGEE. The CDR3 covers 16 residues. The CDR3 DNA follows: TGTGCCAGCGGGACAGGGGTTACGAATAGCAATCAGCCCCAGCATTTT. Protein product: CASGTGVTNSNQPQHF.

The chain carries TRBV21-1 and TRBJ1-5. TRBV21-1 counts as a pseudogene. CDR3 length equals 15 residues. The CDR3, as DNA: TGTGCCAGCAGCAAGGGGGGGGGCATCAATCAGCCCCAGCATTTT. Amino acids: CASSKGGGINQPQHF.

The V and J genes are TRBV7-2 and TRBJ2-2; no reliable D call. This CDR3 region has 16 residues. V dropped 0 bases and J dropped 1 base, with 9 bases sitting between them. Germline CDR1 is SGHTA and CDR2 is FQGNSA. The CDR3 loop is CASSLAVGLNTGELFF. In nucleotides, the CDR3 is TGTGCCAGCAGCTTAGCAGTGGGCCTGAACACCGGGGAGCTGTTTTTT.

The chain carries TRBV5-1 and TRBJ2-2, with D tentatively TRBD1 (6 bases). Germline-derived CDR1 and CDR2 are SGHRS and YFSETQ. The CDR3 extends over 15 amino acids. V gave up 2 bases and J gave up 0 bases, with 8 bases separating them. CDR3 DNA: TGCGCCAGCAGCTTCGGGACAACGAACACCGGGGAGCTGTTTTTT. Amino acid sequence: CASSFGTTNTGELFF.

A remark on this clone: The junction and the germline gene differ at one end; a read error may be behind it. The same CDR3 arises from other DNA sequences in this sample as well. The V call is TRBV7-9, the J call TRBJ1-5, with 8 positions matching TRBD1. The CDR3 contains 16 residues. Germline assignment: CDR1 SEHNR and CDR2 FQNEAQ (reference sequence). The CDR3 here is CASSHGQGLGNQPQHF. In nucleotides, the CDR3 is TGTGCCAGCAGCCACGGACAGGGCTTAGGCAATCAGCCTCAGCATTTT.

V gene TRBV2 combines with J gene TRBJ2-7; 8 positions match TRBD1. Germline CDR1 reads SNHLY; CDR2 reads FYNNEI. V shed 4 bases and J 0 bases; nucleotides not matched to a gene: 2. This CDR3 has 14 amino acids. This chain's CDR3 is CASSAGGLSYEQYF. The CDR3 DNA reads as TGTGCCAGCAGTGCAGGGGGCCTCTCCTACGAGCAGTACTTC.

Here the CDR3 DNA reads TGTGCCAGCAGCTTGGGCTCCTATGGCTACACCTTC. Residues: CASSLGSYGYTF. The chain links TRBV7-2 to TRBJ1-2; no clear D. CDR1 is SGHTA, CDR2 FQGNSA, per germline. The V end lost 3 bases, the J end lost 4 bases, and 6 bases lay between the germline ends. The CDR3 sequence is 12 residues long.

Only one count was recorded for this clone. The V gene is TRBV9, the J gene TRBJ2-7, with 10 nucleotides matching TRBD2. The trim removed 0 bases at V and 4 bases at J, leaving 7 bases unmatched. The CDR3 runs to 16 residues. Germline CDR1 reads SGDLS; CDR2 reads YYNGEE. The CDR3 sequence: CASSVASGGGSYEQYF. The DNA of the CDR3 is TGTGCCAGCAGCGTAGCTAGCGGGGGCGGTTCGTACGAGCAGTACTTC.

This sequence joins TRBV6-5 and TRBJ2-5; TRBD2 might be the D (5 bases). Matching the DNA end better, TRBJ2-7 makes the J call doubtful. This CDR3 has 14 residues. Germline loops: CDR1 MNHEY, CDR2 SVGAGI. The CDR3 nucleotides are TGTGCCAGCAGTCACCATCCGGGGAGCTACGAGCAGTACTTC. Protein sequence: CASSHHPGSYEQYF.

CDR3 in amino acids: CASSVGGGTGGYTF. The CDR3 bases are TGTGCCAGCAGCGTAGGTGGAGGAACCGGCGGCTACACCTTC. The rearrangement uses TRBV9 and TRBJ1-2; no definite D call. Trimming took 0 bases from V and 8 from J, leaving 14 bases between them. Germline CDR1 is SGDLS and CDR2 is YYNGEE. The CDR3 runs to 14 residues.

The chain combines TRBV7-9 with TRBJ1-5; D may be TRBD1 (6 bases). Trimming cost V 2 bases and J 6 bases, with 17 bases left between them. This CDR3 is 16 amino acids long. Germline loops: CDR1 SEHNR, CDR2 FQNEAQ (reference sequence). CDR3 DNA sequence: TGTGCCAGCAGCTTATGGGGACGGCAGGGGAGTCAGCCCCAGCATTTT. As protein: CASSLWGRQGSQPQHF.

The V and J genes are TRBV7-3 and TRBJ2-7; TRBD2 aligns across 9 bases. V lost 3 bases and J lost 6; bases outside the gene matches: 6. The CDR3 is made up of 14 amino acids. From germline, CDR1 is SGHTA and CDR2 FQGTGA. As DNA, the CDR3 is TGTGCCAGCAGCTTGGGACTAGCAGGAACCGAGCAGTACTTC. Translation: CASSLGLAGTEQYF.

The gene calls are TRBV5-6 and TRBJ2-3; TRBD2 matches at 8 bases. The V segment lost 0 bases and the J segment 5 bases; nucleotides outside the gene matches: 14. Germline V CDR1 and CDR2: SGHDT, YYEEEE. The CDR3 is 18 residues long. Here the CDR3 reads CASSLGSSRGGLVDTQYF. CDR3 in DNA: TGTGCCAGCAGCTTGGGATCCTCCCGGGGGGGTTTGGTAGATACGCAGTATTTT.

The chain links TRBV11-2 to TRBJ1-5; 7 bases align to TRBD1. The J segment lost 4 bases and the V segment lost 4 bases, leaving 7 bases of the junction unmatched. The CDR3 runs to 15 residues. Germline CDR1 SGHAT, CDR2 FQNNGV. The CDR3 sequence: CASSSGGGQNQPQHF. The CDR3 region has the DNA TGTGCCAGCAGCTCGGGAGGGGGCCAAAATCAGCCCCAGCATTTT.

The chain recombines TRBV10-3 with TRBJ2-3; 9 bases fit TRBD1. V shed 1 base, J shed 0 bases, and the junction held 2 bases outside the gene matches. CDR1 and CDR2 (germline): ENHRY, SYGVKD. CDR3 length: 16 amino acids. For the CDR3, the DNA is TGTGCCATCAGTGAGTGGACAGGGGTTAGCACAGATACGCAGTATTTT. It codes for CAISEWTGVSTDTQYF.

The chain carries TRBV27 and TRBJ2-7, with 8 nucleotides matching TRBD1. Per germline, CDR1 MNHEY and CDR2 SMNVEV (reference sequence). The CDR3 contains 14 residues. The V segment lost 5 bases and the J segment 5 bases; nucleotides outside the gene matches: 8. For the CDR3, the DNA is TGTGCCAGCAGTCAGGACAGGGCAAGTGACGAGCAGTACTTC. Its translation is CASSQDRASDEQYF.

The CDR3: CASSTSGGQRETQYF. For the CDR3, the DNA is TGTGCCAGCAGCACCTCGGGGGGGCAGAGAGAGACCCAGTACTTC. The chain is built from TRBV5-4 and TRBJ2-5; 8 nucleotides match TRBD2. This CDR3 spans 15 amino acids. Germline CDR1 reads SGHNT; CDR2 reads YYREEE (reference sequence). J was trimmed by 4 bases and V by 4 bases; bases with no gene match: 9. Based on the CDR3 plus reference TRBV5-4 and TRBJ2-5, the full variable domain is ETGVTQSPTHLIKTRGQQVTLRCSSQSGHNTVSWYQQALGQGPQFIFQYYREEENGRGNFPPRFSGLQFPNYSSELNVNALELDDSALYLCASSTSGGQRETQYFGPGTRLLVL.

The CDR3 bases are TGTGCCAGCAGTTCCATATTTAGGGGGTCTGGAAACACCATATATTTT. It encodes CASSSIFRGSGNTIYF. J is TRBJ1-3 and V is TRBV6-5, with D tentatively TRBD1 (6 bases). Trimming left V 4 bases short and J 1 base short, with 14 bases between. Per germline, CDR1 MNHEY and CDR2 SVGAGI. CDR3 length: 16 residues.

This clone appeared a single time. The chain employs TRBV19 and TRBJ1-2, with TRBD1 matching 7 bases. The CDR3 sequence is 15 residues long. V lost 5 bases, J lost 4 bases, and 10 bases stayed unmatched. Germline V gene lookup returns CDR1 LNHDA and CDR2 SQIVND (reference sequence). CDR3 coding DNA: TGTGCCAGTAGTCCGTTACAGGGGCGAGGCTATGGCTACACCTTC. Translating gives CASSPLQGRGYGYTF. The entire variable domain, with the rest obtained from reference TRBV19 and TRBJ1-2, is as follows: DGGITQSPKYLFRKEGQNVTLSCEQNLNHDAMYWYRQDPGQGLRLIYYSQIVNDFQKGDIAEGYSVSREKKESFPLTVTSAQKNPTAFYLCASSPLQGRGYGYTFGSGTRLTVV.

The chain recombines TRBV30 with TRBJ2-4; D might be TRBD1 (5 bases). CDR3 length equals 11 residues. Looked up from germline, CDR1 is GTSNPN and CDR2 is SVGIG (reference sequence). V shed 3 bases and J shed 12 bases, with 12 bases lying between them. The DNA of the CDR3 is TGTGCCTGGAGCGTCCAGGGTGGTCAGTACTTC. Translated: CAWSVQGGQYF. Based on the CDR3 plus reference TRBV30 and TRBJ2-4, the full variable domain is SQTIHQWPATLVQPVGSPLSLECTVEGTSNPNLYWYRQAAGRGLQLLFYSVGIGQISSEVPQNLSASRPQDRQFILSSKKLLLSDSGFYLCAWSVQGGQYFGAGTRLSVL.

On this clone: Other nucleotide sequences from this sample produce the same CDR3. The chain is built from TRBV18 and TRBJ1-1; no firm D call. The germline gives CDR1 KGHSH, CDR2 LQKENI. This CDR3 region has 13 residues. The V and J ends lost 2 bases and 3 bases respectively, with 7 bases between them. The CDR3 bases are TGTGCCAGCTCACCAAGCGGGGACACTGAAGCTTTCTTT. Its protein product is CASSPSGDTEAFF.

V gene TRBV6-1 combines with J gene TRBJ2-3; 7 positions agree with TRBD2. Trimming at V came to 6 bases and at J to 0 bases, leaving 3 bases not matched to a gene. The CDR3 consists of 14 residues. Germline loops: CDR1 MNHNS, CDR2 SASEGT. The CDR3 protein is CASSLAGSTDTQYF. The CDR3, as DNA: TGTGCCAGCAGCTTAGCGGGTAGCACAGATACGCAGTATTTT.

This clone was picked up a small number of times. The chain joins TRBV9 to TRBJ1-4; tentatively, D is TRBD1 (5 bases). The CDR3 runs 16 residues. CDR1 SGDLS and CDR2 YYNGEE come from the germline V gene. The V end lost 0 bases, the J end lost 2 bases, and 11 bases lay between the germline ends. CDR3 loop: CASSVGAGMTNEKLFF. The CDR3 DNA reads TGTGCCAGCAGCGTAGGGGCAGGGATGACTAATGAAAAACTGTTTTTT.

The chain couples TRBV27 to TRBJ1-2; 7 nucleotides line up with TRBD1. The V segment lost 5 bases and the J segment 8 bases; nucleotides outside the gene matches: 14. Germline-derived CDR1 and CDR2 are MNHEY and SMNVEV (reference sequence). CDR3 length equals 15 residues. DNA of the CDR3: TGTGCCAGCAGTCTCGACAGGGCCCTCGGTGAAGGCTACACCTTC. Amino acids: CASSLDRALGEGYTF.

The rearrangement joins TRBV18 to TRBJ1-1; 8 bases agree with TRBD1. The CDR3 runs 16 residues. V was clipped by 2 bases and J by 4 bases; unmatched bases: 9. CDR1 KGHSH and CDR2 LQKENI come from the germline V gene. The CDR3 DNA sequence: TGTGCCAGCTCACCATCTGGACAGGGAATCGGCACTGAAGCTTTCTTT. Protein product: CASSPSGQGIGTEAFF.

In DNA, the CDR3 is TGTGCCAGCAGTGAAGGGACCTGGGAGGGGGGGACCGGGGAGCTGTTTTTT. This gives the protein CASSEGTWEGGTGELFF. The genes are TRBV6-1 and TRBJ2-2; possible D gene TRBD2, 7 bases. The CDR3 sequence is 17 residues long. Germline lookup yields CDR1 MNHNS and CDR2 SASEGT. With 1 base removed from V and 5 bases from J, the gap between germline ends came to 17 bases.